The following is a TCR beta chain sequence with its context. The sample originates from a study of shared T cell receptors in the human thymus. The assay was immunoSEQ multiplex PCR, and TCRdb's table has in-frame clones only and misses some. Of 650,000 to 950,000 clones listed, 80% to 90% are singletons. Trimming left V 5 bases short and J 6 bases short, with 14 bases between. CDR3 length: 14 residues. The germline V gene has CDR1 SGHRS and CDR2 YFSETQ. The sample also formed part of further work on human thymus T cells.

This clonotype was sampled from a girl under three years old with a congenital heart defect. This rearrangement joins TRBV5-1 to TRBJ1-4; D is undetermined. Sequencing was carried out using thymocytes. CDR3 bases: TGCGCCAGCAGTCCCCGGAGGGAAGATGAAAAACTGTTTTTT. Translating it yields CASSPRREDEKLFF. Full variable domain (rest looked up from reference TRBV5-1 and TRBJ1-4): KAGVTQTPRYLIKTRGQQVTLSCSPISGHRSVSWYQQTPGQGLQFLFEYFSETQRNKGNFPGRFSGRQFSNSRSEMNVSTLELGDSALYLCASSPRREDEKLFFGSGTQLSVL.